The TCR beta chain under discussion was sequenced for a study of response to subunit inactivated influenza vaccine. Overall study findings and caveats: Authors proposed each seasonal influenza vaccination draws in few new T cells.

The trim removed 6 bases at V and 10 bases at J, leaving 2 bases unmatched. CDR1 MDHEN and CDR2 SYDVKM come from the germline V gene. This CDR3 contains 12 residues. This clonotype was counted ten times or more. Antigen specificity is unknown. MiXCR was run by TCRdb on the RT-PCR reads, yielding one entry per CDR3 protein. The sample has about 700,000 distinct CDR3 sequences, around a sixth seen once. The TCR originated in a man between 50 and 59 years old who received an inactivated influenza vaccine. The rearrangement uses TRBV28 and TRBJ2-1, with TRBD2 matching 11 bases. The sequenced sample was PBMCs from blood, obtained approximately 13 days after vaccination. The chain's CDR3 is CASRLAGAEQFF. Written as DNA, the CDR3 is TGTGCCAGCAGACTAGCGGGAGCGGAGCAGTTCTTC. Variable domain in full (rest from reference TRBV28 and TRBJ2-1): DVKVTQSSRYLVKRTGEKVFLECVQDMDHENMFWYRQDPGLGLRLIYFSYDVKMKEKGDIPEGYSVSREKKERFSLILESASTNQTSMYLCASRLAGAEQFFGPGTRLTVL.